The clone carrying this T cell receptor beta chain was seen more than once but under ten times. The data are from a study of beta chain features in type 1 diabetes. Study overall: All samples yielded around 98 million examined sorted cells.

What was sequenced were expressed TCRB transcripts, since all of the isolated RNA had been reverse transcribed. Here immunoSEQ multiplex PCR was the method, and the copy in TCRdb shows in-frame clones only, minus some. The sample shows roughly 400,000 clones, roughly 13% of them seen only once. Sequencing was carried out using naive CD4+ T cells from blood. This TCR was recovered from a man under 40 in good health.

The CDR3 DNA sequence: TGTGCCAGCAGCTTGGGACAGGGGACAGATACGCAGTATTTT. Protein: CASSLGQGTDTQYF. The J gene is TRBJ2-3, the V gene TRBV11-3; 10 nucleotides align to TRBD1. Germline CDR1 and CDR2: SGHNT and YENEEA. There are 14 residues in the CDR3. The junction had 0 bases not matched to a gene; V was cut back by 3 bases and J by 3 bases.